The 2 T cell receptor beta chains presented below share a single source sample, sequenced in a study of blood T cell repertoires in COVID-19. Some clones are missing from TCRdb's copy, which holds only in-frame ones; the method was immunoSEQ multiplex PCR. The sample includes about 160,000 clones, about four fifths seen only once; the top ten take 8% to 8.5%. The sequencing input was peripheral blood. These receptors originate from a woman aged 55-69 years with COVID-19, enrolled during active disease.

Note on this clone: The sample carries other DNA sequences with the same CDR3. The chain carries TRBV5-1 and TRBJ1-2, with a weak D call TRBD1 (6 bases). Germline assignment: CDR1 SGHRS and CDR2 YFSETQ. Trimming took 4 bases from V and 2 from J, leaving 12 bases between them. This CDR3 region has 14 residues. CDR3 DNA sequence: TGCGCCAGCAGCCCACTCACAGGGAACTATGGCTACACCTTC. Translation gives CASSPLTGNYGYTF.

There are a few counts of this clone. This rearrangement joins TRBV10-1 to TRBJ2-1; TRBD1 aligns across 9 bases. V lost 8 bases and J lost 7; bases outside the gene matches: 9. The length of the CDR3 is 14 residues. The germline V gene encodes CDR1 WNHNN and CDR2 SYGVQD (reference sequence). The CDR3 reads CASGRDRVGNEQFF. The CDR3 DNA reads TGCGCCAGCGGCCGGGACAGGGTAGGGAATGAGCAGTTCTTC.